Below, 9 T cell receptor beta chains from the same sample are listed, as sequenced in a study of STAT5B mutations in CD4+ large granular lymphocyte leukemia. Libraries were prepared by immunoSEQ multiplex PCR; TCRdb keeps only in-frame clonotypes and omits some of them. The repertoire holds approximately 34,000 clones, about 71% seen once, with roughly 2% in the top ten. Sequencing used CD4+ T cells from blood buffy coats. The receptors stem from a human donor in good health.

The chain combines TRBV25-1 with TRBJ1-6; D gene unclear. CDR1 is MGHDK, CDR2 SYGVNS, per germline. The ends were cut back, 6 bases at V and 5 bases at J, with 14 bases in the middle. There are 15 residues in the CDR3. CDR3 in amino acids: CASRLGPGHNSPLHF. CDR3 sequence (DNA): TGTGCCAGCAGACTCGGGCCAGGCCATAATTCACCCCTCCACTTT.

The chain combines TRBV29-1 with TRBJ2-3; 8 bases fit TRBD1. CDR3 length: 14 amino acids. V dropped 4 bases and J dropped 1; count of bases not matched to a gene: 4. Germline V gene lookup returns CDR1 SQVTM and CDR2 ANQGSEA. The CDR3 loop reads CSVGRGPRTDTQYF. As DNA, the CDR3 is TGCAGCGTTGGCAGGGGGCCCCGCACAGATACGCAGTATTTT.

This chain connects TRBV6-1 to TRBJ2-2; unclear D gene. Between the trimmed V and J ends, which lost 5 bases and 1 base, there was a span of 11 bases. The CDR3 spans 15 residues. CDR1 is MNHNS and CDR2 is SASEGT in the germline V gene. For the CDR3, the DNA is TGTGCCAGCAGTTGGGCCTACGAGAACACCGGGGAGCTGTTTTTT. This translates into CASSWAYENTGELFF.

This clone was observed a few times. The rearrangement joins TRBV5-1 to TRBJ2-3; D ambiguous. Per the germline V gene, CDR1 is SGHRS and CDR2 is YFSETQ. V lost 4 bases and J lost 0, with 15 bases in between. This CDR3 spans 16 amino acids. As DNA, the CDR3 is TGCGCCAGCAGCGGTACCGAACCAACTAGCACAGATACGCAGTATTTT. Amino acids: CASSGTEPTSTDTQYF.

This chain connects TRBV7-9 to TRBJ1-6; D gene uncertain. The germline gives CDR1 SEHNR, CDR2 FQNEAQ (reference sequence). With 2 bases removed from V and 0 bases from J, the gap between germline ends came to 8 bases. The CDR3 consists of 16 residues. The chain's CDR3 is CASSLRDFSYNSPLHF. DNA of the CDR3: TGTGCCAGCAGCTTAAGAGACTTCTCCTATAATTCACCCCTCCACTTT. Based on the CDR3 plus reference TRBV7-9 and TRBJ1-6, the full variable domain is DTGVSQNPRHKITKRGQNVTFRCDPISEHNRLYWYRQTLGQGPEFLTYFQNEAQLEKSRLLSDRFSAERPKGSFSTLEIQRTEQGDSAMYLCASSLRDFSYNSPLHFGNGTRLTVT.

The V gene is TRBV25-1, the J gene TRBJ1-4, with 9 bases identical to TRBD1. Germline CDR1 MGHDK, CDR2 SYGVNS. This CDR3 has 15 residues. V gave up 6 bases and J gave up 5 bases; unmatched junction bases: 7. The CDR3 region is CASSQSGQGNEKLFF. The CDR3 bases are TGTGCCAGCAGCCAAAGTGGACAGGGGAATGAAAAACTGTTTTTT. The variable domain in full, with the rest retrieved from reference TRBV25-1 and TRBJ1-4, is EADIYQTPRYLVIGTGKKITLECSQTMGHDKMYWYQQDPGMELHLIHYSYGVNSTEKGDLSSESTVSRIRTEHFPLTLESARPSHTSQYLCASSQSGQGNEKLFFGSGTQLSVL.

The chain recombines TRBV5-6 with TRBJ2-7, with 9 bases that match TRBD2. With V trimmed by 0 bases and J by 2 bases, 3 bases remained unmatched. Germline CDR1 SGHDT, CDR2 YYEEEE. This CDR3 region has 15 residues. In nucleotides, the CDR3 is TGTGCCAGCAGCTTGGGACTAGCGGAAACCTACGAGCAGTACTTC. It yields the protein CASSLGLAETYEQYF. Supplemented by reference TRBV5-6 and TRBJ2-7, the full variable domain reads DAGVTQSPTHLIKTRGQQVTLRCSPKSGHDTVSWYQQALGQGPQFIFQYYEEEERQRGNFPDRFSGHQFPNYSSELNVNALLLGDSALYLCASSLGLAETYEQYFGPGTRLTVT.

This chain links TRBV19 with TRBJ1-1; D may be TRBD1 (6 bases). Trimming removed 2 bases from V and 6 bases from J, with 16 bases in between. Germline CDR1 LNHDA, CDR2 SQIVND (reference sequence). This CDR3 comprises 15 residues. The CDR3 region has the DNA TGTGCCAGTAGTATACCCGGGGGGGGGCAAGCTGAAGCTTTCTTT. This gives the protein CASSIPGGGQAEAFF. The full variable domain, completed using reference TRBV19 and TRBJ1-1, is DGGITQSPKYLFRKEGQNVTLSCEQNLNHDAMYWYRQDPGQGLRLIYYSQIVNDFQKGDIAEGYSVSREKKESFPLTVTSAQKNPTAFYLCASSIPGGGQAEAFFGQGTRLTVV.

CDR3 loop: CASSYSHRGSPLHF. The CDR3 DNA follows: TGTGCCAGCAGTTACTCCCACAGAGGTTCACCCCTCCACTTT. The V and J genes are TRBV6-5 and TRBJ1-6; D gene uncertain. Per germline, CDR1 MNHEY and CDR2 SVGAGI. V was trimmed by 0 bases and J by 9 bases, leaving 9 bases between them. The CDR3 totals 14 residues.